This note documents a single TCR beta chain sequence. The antigen is unknown. This entry is derived from a study of T cell repertoires in cytomegalovirus infection. TCRdb reprocessed the reads with MiXCR, giving one entry per CDR3 protein. The table shows some 920,000 distinct CDR3 sequences, with approximately 32% occurring only once. V was shortened by 4 bases and J by 1 base, with 17 bases between the two germline ends. This CDR3 has 16 residues. Per the germline V gene, CDR1 is SGHNT and CDR2 is YYREEE (reference sequence). This chain joins TRBV5-4 and TRBJ1-1; D possibly corresponds to TRBD1 (6 bases). The receptor's source is a human donor in good health (CMV status not recorded). Some clones in this sample may be carry-over from other donors' samples. The sample in question was cultured CD8+ T cells from PBMCs, obtained from culture after CMV antigen stimulation. CDR3 protein: CASSPDRISSNTEAFF. CDR3 nucleotide sequence: TGTGCCAGCAGCCCGGACAGAATTTCGTCGAACACTGAAGCTTTCTTT.